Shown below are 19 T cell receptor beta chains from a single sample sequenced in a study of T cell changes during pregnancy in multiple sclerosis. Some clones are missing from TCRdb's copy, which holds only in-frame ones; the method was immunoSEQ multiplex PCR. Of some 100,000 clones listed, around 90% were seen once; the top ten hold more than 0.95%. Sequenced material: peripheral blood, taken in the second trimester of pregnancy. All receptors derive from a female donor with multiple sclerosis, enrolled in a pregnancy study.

The CDR3, as DNA: TGTGCCAGCAGTGAATCCTGGGCAGGCGCTAACACCATATATTTT. It yields the protein CASSESWAGANTIYF. This chain joins TRBV25-1 and TRBJ1-3; D is undetermined. Trimming stripped 1 base from V and 7 bases from J, with 14 bases between. The CDR3 sequence is 15 residues long. Germline loops: CDR1 MGHDK, CDR2 SYGVNS.

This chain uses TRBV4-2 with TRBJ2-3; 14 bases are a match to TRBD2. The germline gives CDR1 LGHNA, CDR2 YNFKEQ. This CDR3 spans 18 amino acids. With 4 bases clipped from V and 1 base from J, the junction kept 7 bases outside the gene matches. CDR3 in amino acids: CASSPPGLAGDGTDTQYF. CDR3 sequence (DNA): TGTGCCAGCAGCCCGCCGGGACTAGCGGGAGACGGCACAGATACGCAGTATTTT.

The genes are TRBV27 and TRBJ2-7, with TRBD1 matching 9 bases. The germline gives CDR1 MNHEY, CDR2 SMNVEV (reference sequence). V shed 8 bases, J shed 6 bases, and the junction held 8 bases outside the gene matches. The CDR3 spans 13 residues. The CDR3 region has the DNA TGTGCCAGCGCCGGGACAGGGTCTCGCGAGCAGTACTTC. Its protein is CASAGTGSREQYF.

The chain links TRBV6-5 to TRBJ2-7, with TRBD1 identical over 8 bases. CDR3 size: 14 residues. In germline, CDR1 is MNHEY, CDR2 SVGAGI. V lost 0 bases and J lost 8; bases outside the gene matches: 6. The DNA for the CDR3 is TGTGCCAGCAGTTACTCGGCAGGGGGCGGAAAGCAGTACTTC. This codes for CASSYSAGGGKQYF.

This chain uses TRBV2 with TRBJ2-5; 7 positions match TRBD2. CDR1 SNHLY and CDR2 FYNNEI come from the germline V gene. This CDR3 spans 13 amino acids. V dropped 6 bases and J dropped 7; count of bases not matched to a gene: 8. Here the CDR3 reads CASSGLVSGTQYF. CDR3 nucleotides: TGTGCCAGCAGCGGACTAGTATCAGGGACCCAGTACTTC.

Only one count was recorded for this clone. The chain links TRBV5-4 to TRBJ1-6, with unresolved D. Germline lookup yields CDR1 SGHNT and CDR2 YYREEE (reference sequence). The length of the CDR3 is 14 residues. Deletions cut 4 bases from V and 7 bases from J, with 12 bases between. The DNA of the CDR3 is TGTGCCAGCAGCCTGGACGGAGTCAATTCACCCCTCCACTTT. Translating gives CASSLDGVNSPLHF.

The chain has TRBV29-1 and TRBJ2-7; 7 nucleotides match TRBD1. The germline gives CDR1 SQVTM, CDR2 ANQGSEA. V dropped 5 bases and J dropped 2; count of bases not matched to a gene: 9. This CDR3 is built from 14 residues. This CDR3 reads CSVQKGAITYEQYF. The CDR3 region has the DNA TGCAGCGTTCAAAAGGGGGCGATAACCTACGAGCAGTACTTC.

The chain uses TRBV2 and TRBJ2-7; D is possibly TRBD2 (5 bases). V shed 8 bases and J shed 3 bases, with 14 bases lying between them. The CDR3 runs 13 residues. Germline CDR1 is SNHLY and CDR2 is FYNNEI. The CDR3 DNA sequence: TGTGCCAGCCGTCAAGACGGGATCTACGAGCAGTACTTC. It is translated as CASRQDGIYEQYF.

DNA for the CDR3: TGTGCCAGCAGCCATAGGACTGTAGCGTTGGAGACCCAGTACTTC. Amino acids: CASSHRTVALETQYF. This sequence joins TRBV5-4 and TRBJ2-5; a weak D match, TRBD2 (5 bases). Trimming shortened V by 4 bases and J by 5 bases, and 18 bases separated the two germline ends. Germline loops: CDR1 SGHNT, CDR2 YYREEE (reference sequence). The CDR3 consists of 15 residues.

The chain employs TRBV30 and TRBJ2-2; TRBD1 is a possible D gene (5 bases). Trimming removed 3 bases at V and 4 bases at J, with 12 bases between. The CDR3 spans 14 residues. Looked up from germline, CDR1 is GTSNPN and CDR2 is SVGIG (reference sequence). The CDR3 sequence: CAWRGLGGTGELFF. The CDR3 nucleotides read TGTGCCTGGAGGGGGCTAGGCGGCACCGGGGAGCTGTTTTTT.

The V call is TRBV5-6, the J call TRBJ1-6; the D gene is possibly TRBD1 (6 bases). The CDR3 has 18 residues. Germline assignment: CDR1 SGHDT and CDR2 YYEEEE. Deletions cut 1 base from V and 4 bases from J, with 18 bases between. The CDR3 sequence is CASSLSQTGTFYNSPLHF. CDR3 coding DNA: TGTGCCAGCAGCTTGTCCCAGACCGGGACATTTTATAATTCACCCCTCCACTTT.

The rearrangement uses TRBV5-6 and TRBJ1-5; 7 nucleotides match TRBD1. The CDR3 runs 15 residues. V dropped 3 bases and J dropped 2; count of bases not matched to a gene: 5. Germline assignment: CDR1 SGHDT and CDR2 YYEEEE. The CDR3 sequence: CASSSQGGRNQPQHF. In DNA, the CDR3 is TGTGCCAGCAGCTCCCAGGGGGGCCGCAATCAGCCCCAGCATTTT.

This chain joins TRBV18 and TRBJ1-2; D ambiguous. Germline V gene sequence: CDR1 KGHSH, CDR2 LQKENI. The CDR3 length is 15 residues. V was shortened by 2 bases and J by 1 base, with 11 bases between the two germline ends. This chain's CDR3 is CASSPETTNNYGYTF. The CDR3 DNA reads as TGTGCCAGCTCACCAGAGACAACCAATAACTATGGCTACACCTTC.

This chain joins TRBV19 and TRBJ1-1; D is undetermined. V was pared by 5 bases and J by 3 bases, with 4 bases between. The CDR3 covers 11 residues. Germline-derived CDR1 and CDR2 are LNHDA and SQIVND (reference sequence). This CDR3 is CASSSYTEAFF. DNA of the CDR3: TGTGCCAGTAGTTCCTACACTGAAGCTTTCTTT.

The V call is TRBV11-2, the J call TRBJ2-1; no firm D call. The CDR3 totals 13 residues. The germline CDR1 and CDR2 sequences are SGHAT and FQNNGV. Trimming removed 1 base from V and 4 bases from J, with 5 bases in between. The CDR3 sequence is CASSLGMYNEQFF. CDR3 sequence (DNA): TGTGCCAGCAGCTTAGGTATGTACAATGAGCAGTTCTTC.

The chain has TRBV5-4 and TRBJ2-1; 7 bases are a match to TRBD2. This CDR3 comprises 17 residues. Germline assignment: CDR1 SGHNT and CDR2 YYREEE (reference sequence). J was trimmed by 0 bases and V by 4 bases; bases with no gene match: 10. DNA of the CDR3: TGTGCCAGCAGCGTGACCGCGGGAGAGAGCTCCTACAATGAGCAGTTCTTC. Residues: CASSVTAGESSYNEQFF.

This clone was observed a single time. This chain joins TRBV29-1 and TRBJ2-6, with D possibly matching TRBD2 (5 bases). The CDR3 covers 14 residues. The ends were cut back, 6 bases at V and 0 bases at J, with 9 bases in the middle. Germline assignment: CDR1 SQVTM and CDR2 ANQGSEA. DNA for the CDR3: TGCAGCGTGGGAGAGGTCTCTGGGGCCAACGTCCTGACTTTC. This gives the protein CSVGEVSGANVLTF.

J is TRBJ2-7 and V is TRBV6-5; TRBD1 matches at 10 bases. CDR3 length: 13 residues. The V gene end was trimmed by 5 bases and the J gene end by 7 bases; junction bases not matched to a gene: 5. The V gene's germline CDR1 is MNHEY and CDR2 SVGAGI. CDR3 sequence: CASSDRGLGEQYF. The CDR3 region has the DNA TGTGCCAGCAGTGACAGGGGGCTAGGGGAGCAGTACTTC.

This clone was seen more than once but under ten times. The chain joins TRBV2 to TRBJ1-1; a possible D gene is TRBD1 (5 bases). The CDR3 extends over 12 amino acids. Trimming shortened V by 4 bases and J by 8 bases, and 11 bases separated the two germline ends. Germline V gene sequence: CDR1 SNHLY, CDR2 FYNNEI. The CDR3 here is CASSGTGGEAFF. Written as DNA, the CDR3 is TGTGCCAGCAGTGGGACCGGGGGAGAAGCTTTCTTT.